This T cell receptor (beta chain) was sequenced in a study of blood T cells in healthy people across ages. Through a sample-barcoded 5' primer and a J-beta primer mix, a second PCR was run for about 6 to 11 cycles. The authors tagged each cDNA molecule using a template-switch adaptor with 12 random nucleotides. TCRdb processed the 5' RACE reads anew with MiXCR; each CDR3 protein has one entry. The table has about 1,400,000 distinct CDR3 sequences, about 43% seen once; the top ten hold 7% to 9.5%. Trimming left V 6 bases short and J 5 bases short, with 14 bases between. CDR3 length: 13 residues. This clonotype was seen more than once but under ten times. Its antigen is unidentified. Study observations and caveats: Significant beta diversity loss was already apparent by age approximately 38, declining roughly linearly. The percentage of naive T cells correlated strongly with TCR beta diversity. Comparison with aged donors showed that long-lived donors had more naive CD4+ cells and higher diversity.

Material: blood. This receptor was taken from a woman between 18 and 30 years old in good health. The chain is built from TRBV12-3 or TRBV12-4 and TRBJ2-7, with D perhaps given as TRBD1 or TRBD2 (5 bases each). CDR3 loop: CASRLKRGHEQYF. As DNA, the CDR3 is TGTGCCAGCAGACTTAAACGGGGCCACGAGCAGTACTTC.